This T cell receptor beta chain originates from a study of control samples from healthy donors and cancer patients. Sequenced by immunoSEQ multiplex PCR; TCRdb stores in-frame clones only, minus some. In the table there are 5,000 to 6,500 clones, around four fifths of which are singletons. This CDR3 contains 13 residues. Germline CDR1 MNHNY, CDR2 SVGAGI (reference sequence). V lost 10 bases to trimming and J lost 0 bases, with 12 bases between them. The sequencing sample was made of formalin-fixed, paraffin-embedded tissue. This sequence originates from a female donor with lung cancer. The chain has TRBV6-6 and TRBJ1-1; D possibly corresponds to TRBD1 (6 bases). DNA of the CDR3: TGTGCCACCAAGACAGGTGTGAACACTGAAGCTTTCTTT. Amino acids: CATKTGVNTEAFF.